These 13 T cell receptor beta chains were all obtained from the same sample, sequenced in a study of blood T cells in healthy people across ages. The second PCR ran roughly 6 to 11 cycles with a sample-barcoded 5' primer and J-beta primers. MiXCR, applied by TCRdb to the 5' RACE reads, yields one record per CDR3 protein. The top ten hold over 7% of the sample, which has about 1.7 million distinct CDR3 sequences, under 30% seen once. The specimen was blood. These receptors were obtained from a woman in her 30s in good health.

The sample holds one count of this clonotype. The rearrangement uses TRBV7-2 and TRBJ2-7; D not resolved. V lost 5 bases and J 7 bases, leaving 21 bases between the germline ends. Germline CDR1 reads SGHTA; CDR2 reads FQGNSA. The CDR3 totals 15 residues. The CDR3 nucleotides read TGTGCCAGCAGCCCAAGGGCAGACTTCTACAATGAGCAGTACTTC. Its protein product is CASSPRADFYNEQYF.

This clonotype was recorded a few times. CDR3 sequence: CASSLQINYGYTF. The CDR3 DNA is TGTGCCAGCAGCTTACAGATTAACTATGGCTACACCTTC. V gene TRBV7-8 combines with J gene TRBJ1-2; no reliable D call. This CDR3 contains 13 residues. V was trimmed by 2 bases and J by 1 base, leaving 5 bases between them. The germline V gene has CDR1 SGHVS and CDR2 FQNEAQ.

J is TRBJ2-7 and V is TRBV24-1; no definite D call. Trimming shortened V by 10 bases and J by 5 bases, and 14 bases separated the two germline ends. CDR1 and CDR2 from the germline V gene are KGHDR and SFDVKD. This CDR3 is built from 12 residues. The CDR3 bases are TGTGCCACAGAAATGGGTTTCCACGAGCAGTACTTC. This codes for CATEMGFHEQYF.

This clonotype was counted between two and nine times. The CDR3 protein is CASSLQGARGSPLHF. CDR3 DNA sequence: TGTGCCAGCAGTTTACAGGGGGCGAGGGGTTCACCCCTCCACTTT. The V gene is TRBV12-3 or TRBV12-4, the J gene TRBJ1-6; 8 bases map to TRBD1. The CDR3 contains 15 residues. J lost 9 bases, V lost 2 bases, and 6 bases had no gene match.

The chain combines TRBV25-1 with TRBJ2-7, with 10 nucleotides matching TRBD1. Looked up from germline, CDR1 is MGHDK and CDR2 is SYGVNS. Trimming removed 8 bases from V and 5 bases from J; junction bases left unmatched: 9. The CDR3 is 14 amino acids. The CDR3 spells CASVSTGGQNEQYF. CDR3 nucleotide sequence: TGTGCCAGCGTATCGACAGGGGGCCAGAACGAGCAGTACTTC.

This clonotype was detected only a few times. Its ends do not fully match the called genes, so a read error is possible. The chain employs TRBV20-1 and TRBJ1-2; no firm D call. Per germline, CDR1 DFQATT and CDR2 SNEGSKA (reference sequence). The CDR3 sequence is 11 residues long. The CDR3 is CSARAGYGYIF. DNA of the CDR3: TGCAGTGCTAGAGCCGGCTATGGCTACATCTTC.

The table lists this clonotype with a few counts. The chain combines TRBV20-1 with TRBJ2-7, with 12 bases matching TRBD2. This CDR3 has 15 amino acids. The germline V gene encodes CDR1 DFQATT and CDR2 SNEGSKA (reference sequence). J gave up 4 bases and V 6 bases, and 10 bases lay outside the gene matches. The CDR3 region has the DNA TGCAGTGCCCGACGGTCGACTAGCGGGAGTTACGAGCAGTACTTC. It codes for CSARRSTSGSYEQYF.

This CDR3 reads CASSGRGGGNEKLFF. CDR3 in DNA: TGCGCCAGCAGCGGCAGGGGAGGGGGAAATGAAAAACTGTTTTTT. The chain couples TRBV5-1 to TRBJ1-4; a possible D gene is TRBD1 (6 bases). Germline V gene data show CDR1 as SGHRS and CDR2 as YFSETQ. Trimming stripped 4 bases from V and 5 bases from J, with 15 bases between. The CDR3 contains 15 residues.

Points on this clonotype: At one end the junction does not follow the germline gene, possibly because of a read error. The chain uses TRBV7-2 and TRBJ1-5; 7 bases line up with TRBD1. Germline-derived CDR1 and CDR2 are SGHTA and FQGNSA. There are 15 residues in the CDR3. CDR3 DNA: TGTGCCAGCAGCTTAGTAGGGGACAGAAATCAGCCCAAGCATTTT. Encoded protein: CASSLVGDRNQPKHF.

A few counts support this clonotype. This chain uses TRBV12-5 with TRBJ1-5, with D unclear. CDR3 length: 11 amino acids. Trimming took 4 bases from V and 9 from J, leaving 7 bases between them. Germline V CDR1 and CDR2: LGHNT, FRNRAP. Here the CDR3 DNA reads TGTGCTAGTGGTTCGGAATGGCCCCAGCATTTT. Protein: CASGSEWPQHF.

This clonotype occurred a few times. CDR3 residues: CASSQRPGDREHEQYF. The CDR3 nucleotides are TGTGCCAGCAGCCAGAGGCCCGGAGACAGGGAACACGAGCAGTACTTC. The V and J genes are TRBV14 and TRBJ2-7; 7 bases fit TRBD1. Germline CDR1 and CDR2: SGHDN and FVKESK. With V trimmed by 3 bases and J by 5 bases, 13 bases remained unmatched. This CDR3 is built from 16 residues.

This clonotype appeared a few times. The chain employs TRBV7-3 and TRBJ1-6; 9 bases map to TRBD1. The CDR3 runs to 15 residues. The J segment lost 8 bases and the V segment lost 5 bases, leaving 7 bases of the junction unmatched. Germline CDR1 reads SGHTA; CDR2 reads FQGTGA. CDR3: CASSRGQGIDSPLHF. In DNA form, the CDR3 reads TGTGCCAGCAGCCGGGGACAGGGAATCGATTCACCCCTCCACTTT.

The chain carries TRBV29-1 and TRBJ2-7, with D perhaps TRBD1 (6 bases). With 2 bases removed from V and 12 bases from J, the gap between germline ends came to 20 bases. The CDR3 loop spans 13 amino acids. The germline V gene has CDR1 SQVTM and CDR2 ANQGSEA. The CDR3 DNA is TGCAGCGTTGAATCAGGGGTCGTTCGCGGGCGGTACTTC. Translating gives CSVESGVVRGRYF.